A single sample is the source of the 29 T cell receptor beta chains below, sequenced in a study of radiotherapy plus CTLA-4 blockade in lung cancer. Libraries were prepared by immunoSEQ multiplex PCR; TCRdb keeps only in-frame clonotypes and omits some of them. Among 85,000 to 90,000 clones listed, around 90% were seen once. This specimen was peripheral blood, taken from a patient treated with radiotherapy plus ipilimumab. The source is a human donor with non-small cell lung cancer that progressed on radiotherapy plus ipilimumab.

The chain recombines TRBV4-2 with TRBJ2-1; the D is unclear. The V end was cut by 0 bases, the J end by 10 bases, with 4 bases between. This CDR3 has 11 residues. CDR1 and CDR2 from the germline V gene are LGHNA and YNFKEQ. The CDR3 loop is CASSQEREQFF. CDR3 coding DNA: TGTGCCAGCAGCCAAGAGAGGGAGCAGTTCTTC.

The chain links TRBV7-2 to TRBJ2-5; 11 bases fit TRBD2. CDR3 length equals 16 residues. Germline CDR1 is SGHTA and CDR2 is FQGNSA. Losses at the gene ends were 5 bases for V and 1 base for J; bases not matched to a gene: 6. The CDR3 nucleotides read TGTGCCAGCAGCAAAAGACTAGCGGGGACCCAAGAGACCCAGTACTTC. Amino acid sequence: CASSKRLAGTQETQYF.

The chain is built from TRBV7-9 and TRBJ1-2; the match to TRBD1 covers 7 bases. The CDR3 runs to 12 residues. The germline V gene encodes CDR1 SEHNR and CDR2 FQNEAQ (reference sequence). The trim removed 2 bases at V and 7 bases at J, leaving 1 base unmatched. The CDR3 region has the DNA TGTGCCAGCAGCTTACAGGGGGGTGGCTACACCTTC. Translating it yields CASSLQGGGYTF.

This clone was counted a few times. The chain has TRBV10-3 and TRBJ2-7; D may correspond to TRBD1 or TRBD2 (5 bases each). This CDR3 spans 14 amino acids. Per the germline V gene, CDR1 is ENHRY and CDR2 is SYGVKD. Between the trimmed V and J ends, which lost 4 bases and 2 bases, there was a span of 12 bases. In DNA, the CDR3 is TGTGCCATCAGTGGAGGGGCTAAAGCCTACGAGCAGTACTTC. Its protein is CAISGGAKAYEQYF.

This clone came up a few times. The rearrangement links TRBV7-9 to TRBJ2-2; no clear D gene. V was trimmed by 10 bases and J by 2 bases, leaving 14 bases between them. Germline lookup yields CDR1 SEHNR and CDR2 FQNEAQ (reference sequence). The length of the CDR3 is 14 residues. The CDR3 is CATTRAANTGELFF. The CDR3 DNA sequence: TGTGCCACCACCCGGGCCGCCAACACCGGGGAGCTGTTTTTT.

V gene TRBV13 combines with J gene TRBJ2-3, with 9 nucleotides matching TRBD2. The germline V gene has CDR1 PRHDT and CDR2 FYEKMQ (reference sequence). This CDR3 region has 17 residues. V lost 3 bases and J lost 0; bases outside the gene matches: 7. CDR3 residues: CASSFFLAGESTDTQYF. CDR3 DNA sequence: TGTGCCAGCAGCTTTTTTTTAGCGGGGGAGAGCACAGATACGCAGTATTTT.

The chain combines TRBV27 with TRBJ2-5; D may match TRBD1 or TRBD2 (5 bases each). The germline V gene encodes CDR1 MNHEY and CDR2 SMNVEV (reference sequence). CDR3 length equals 16 residues. Trimming took off 5 bases at V and 1 base at J, with 17 bases between the two ends. As DNA, the CDR3 is TGTGCCAGCAGTGTGGGTCAGGGACGCGGCCAAGAGACCCAGTACTTC. This gives the protein CASSVGQGRGQETQYF.

The rearrangement uses TRBV28 and TRBJ1-3; the D gene is possibly TRBD1 (6 bases). V lost 6 bases, J lost 4 bases, and 16 bases lay in between. The germline V gene encodes CDR1 MDHEN and CDR2 SYDVKM. The CDR3 sequence is 15 residues long. The CDR3 coding sequence is TGTGCCAGCAGAGCTACAGGGTCGTGGGGAAACACCATATATTTT. Translation: CASRATGSWGNTIYF.

The chain carries TRBV19 and TRBJ1-1, with D tentatively TRBD1 (5 bases). The CDR3 has 18 amino acids. CDR1 and CDR2 (germline): LNHDA, SQIVND (reference sequence). V lost 7 bases to trimming and J lost 0 bases, with 24 bases between them. As DNA, the CDR3 is TGTGCCAGTACTCCTAAAGGGGCAGTTAGGAGGATGAACACTGAAGCTTTCTTT. Amino acid sequence: CASTPKGAVRRMNTEAFF.

The rearrangement uses TRBV13 and TRBJ2-7; unclear D gene. Per the germline V gene, CDR1 is PRHDT and CDR2 is FYEKMQ (reference sequence). The CDR3 contains 14 residues. Trimming shortened V by 1 base and J by 1 base, and 8 bases separated the two germline ends. The CDR3 here is CASSLVEASYEQYF. Here the CDR3 DNA reads TGTGCCAGCAGCTTAGTTGAGGCTTCCTACGAGCAGTACTTC.

The chain recombines TRBV18 with TRBJ2-2; unclear D gene. The germline V and J ends were trimmed by 1 base and 4 bases, with 7 bases remaining between them. Germline CDR1 reads KGHSH; CDR2 reads LQKENI. The CDR3 has 14 amino acids. The DNA of the CDR3 is TGTGCCAGCTCACCACAAGGTAGCACCGGGGAGCTGTTTTTT. This sequence encodes CASSPQGSTGELFF.

The chain employs TRBV30 and TRBJ1-5; D is possibly TRBD1 (6 bases). V was cut by 5 bases and J by 1 base, with 9 bases left in between. CDR3 length: 13 residues. The germline CDR1 and CDR2 sequences are GTSNPN and SVGIG (reference sequence). CDR3 nucleotides: TGTGCCTGGCAGGGGCTAAGCAATCAGCCCCAGCATTTT. Translating gives CAWQGLSNQPQHF.

The chain joins TRBV5-6 to TRBJ1-5; D is unresolved. Looked up from germline, CDR1 is SGHDT and CDR2 is YYEEEE. CDR3 size: 13 residues. With 0 bases removed from V and 6 bases from J, the gap between germline ends came to 7 bases. The CDR3 protein is CASSLASFQPQHF. Here the CDR3 DNA reads TGTGCCAGCAGCTTGGCGAGTTTTCAGCCCCAGCATTTT.

The CDR3 DNA is TGTGCCAGCAGCCCCGGGATCACAGGGTGGGAAAAACTGTTTTTT. It yields the protein CASSPGITGWEKLFF. This sequence joins TRBV9 and TRBJ1-4; tentative D call: TRBD1 (6 bases). The ends were cut back, 4 bases at V and 8 bases at J, with 18 bases in the middle. CDR1 and CDR2 from the germline V gene are SGDLS and YYNGEE. The CDR3 is made up of 15 amino acids.

The chain is built from TRBV9 and TRBJ2-2; no clear D. Per germline, CDR1 SGDLS and CDR2 YYNGEE. CDR3 length: 16 amino acids. Trimming removed 4 bases from V and 4 bases from J, with 17 bases in between. The CDR3 coding sequence is TGTGCCAGCAGCCCTTCACGGGCTTCCCTCACCGGGGAGCTGTTTTTT. Its protein is CASSPSRASLTGELFF.

This clone was seen a handful of times. The chain has TRBV18 and TRBJ2-7; D may be TRBD2 (5 bases). The CDR3 is 16 residues long. Trimming took 4 bases from V and 1 from J, leaving 17 bases between them. From germline, CDR1 is KGHSH and CDR2 LQKENI. In DNA form, the CDR3 reads TGTGCCAGCTCACGCGATTGGGCTAGCCAATCCTACGAGCAGTACTTC. This gives the protein CASSRDWASQSYEQYF.

The rearrangement joins TRBV4-1 to TRBJ2-3; 9 bases fit TRBD2. The germline CDR1 and CDR2 sequences are MGHRA and YSYEKL. CDR3 length: 19 residues. The ends lost 0 bases at V and 4 bases at J; junction bases unmatched: 14. Here the CDR3 DNA reads TGCGCCAGCAGCCAAGATCAGGGCGGGAGGGCCACTAAAGCAGATACGCAGTATTTT. This gives the protein CASSQDQGGRATKADTQYF.

The gene calls are TRBV6-6 and TRBJ2-1; D remains unclear. V was shortened by 2 bases and J by 4 bases, with 6 bases between the two germline ends. This CDR3 has 13 amino acids. Germline V gives CDR1 MNHNY, CDR2 SVGAGI (reference sequence). CDR3 protein: CASSYEVYNEQFF. CDR3 DNA sequence: TGTGCCAGCAGTTACGAAGTTTACAATGAGCAGTTCTTC.

The chain is built from TRBV9 and TRBJ1-1; 8 nucleotides agree with TRBD1. Germline values: CDR1 SGDLS, CDR2 YYNGEE. The CDR3 is 15 amino acids. V gave up 0 bases and J gave up 4 bases; unmatched junction bases: 5. CDR3 protein: CASSVAGTGLTEAFF. The CDR3 nucleotides read TGTGCCAGCAGCGTAGCCGGGACAGGTCTCACTGAAGCTTTCTTT.

This chain links TRBV7-2 with TRBJ1-1, with D maybe TRBD1 (5 bases). From germline, CDR1 is SGHTA and CDR2 FQGNSA. V lost 5 bases, J lost 6 bases, and 25 bases lay in between. CDR3 size: 17 residues. CDR3 DNA sequence: TGTGCCAGCAGCCCCAGAGGGGTTGGCAGGGCCTACGCTGAAGCTTTCTTT. The encoded protein is CASSPRGVGRAYAEAFF.

The gene calls are TRBV7-9 and TRBJ2-1; D gene uncertain. V was cut by 10 bases and J by 6 bases, with 19 bases left in between. The CDR3 covers 14 residues. Germline lookup yields CDR1 SEHNR and CDR2 FQNEAQ (reference sequence). The DNA for the CDR3 is TGTGCCATAAAACTCGGCGACGGGTTCAATGAGCAGTTCTTC. It translates to CAIKLGDGFNEQFF.

This clone has a handful of counts. The rearrangement links TRBV18 to TRBJ1-1; D gene uncertain. This CDR3 spans 14 amino acids. Trimming pared 6 bases from V and 5 bases from J, leaving 16 bases between. Germline V CDR1 and CDR2: KGHSH, LQKENI. CDR3 bases: TGTGCCAGCTCCAGGACTACAGTCGAGACTGAAGCTTTCTTT. Amino acids: CASSRTTVETEAFF.

V and J are TRBV7-9 and TRBJ2-3; D not certain. Germline loops: CDR1 SEHNR, CDR2 FQNEAQ (reference sequence). Trimming cost V 1 base and J 0 bases, with 8 bases left between them. There are 15 residues in the CDR3. Written as DNA, the CDR3 is TGTGCCAGCAGCTTAGTGGGTCCCAGCACAGATACGCAGTATTTT. The encoded protein is CASSLVGPSTDTQYF.

This clone has only a few counts. The rearrangement links TRBV4-3 to TRBJ1-2, with D perhaps TRBD1 (5 bases). Trimming pared 5 bases from V and 3 bases from J, leaving 13 bases between. This CDR3 is 14 amino acids long. The germline V gene has CDR1 LGHNA and CDR2 YSLEER. The CDR3 sequence: CASSYRGADYGYTF. The CDR3, as DNA: TGCGCCAGCAGCTATCGAGGGGCCGACTATGGCTACACCTTC.

In its sample, this clone was seen a few times. This chain links TRBV18 with TRBJ2-5; 9 nucleotides line up with TRBD1. The J call may be mistaken, given a closer DNA end match to TRBJ2-7. CDR3 length: 16 amino acids. The V gene's germline CDR1 is KGHSH and CDR2 LQKENI. The CDR3 DNA follows: TGTGCCAGCTCACCTGGGGTGGACAGGGGCTACTACGAGCAGTACTTC. Residues: CASSPGVDRGYYEQYF.

The genes are TRBV6-5 and TRBJ2-5; TRBD1 matches at 9 bases. In germline, CDR1 is MNHEY, CDR2 SVGAGI. The V and J ends lost 6 bases and 2 bases, in that order; junction bases with no gene match: 7. The length of the CDR3 is 15 residues. CDR3 region: CASRARTGAQETQYF. CDR3 nucleotides: TGTGCCAGCAGGGCTCGGACAGGGGCTCAAGAGACCCAGTACTTC.

This chain uses TRBV7-2 with TRBJ1-4; perhaps TRBD1 as D (5 bases). Trimming stripped 4 bases from V and 2 bases from J, with 8 bases between. Germline CDR1 reads SGHTA; CDR2 reads FQGNSA. The CDR3 length is 14 residues. CDR3 sequence: CASSWRGTNEKLFF. The CDR3 DNA is TGTGCCAGCAGCTGGCGGGGCACTAATGAAAAACTGTTTTTT.

This clone was seen only once. The chain recombines TRBV6-1 with TRBJ1-1; TRBD1 matches 10 bases. The CDR3 runs to 14 residues. With V trimmed by 7 bases and J by 3 bases, 5 bases remained unmatched. Germline assignment: CDR1 MNHNS and CDR2 SASEGT. CDR3 bases: TGTGCCAGCACCATGACAGGGGGCGACACTGAAGCTTTCTTT. It encodes CASTMTGGDTEAFF.

This chain uses TRBV5-4 with TRBJ2-5; D is possibly TRBD2 (6 bases). V was cut by 4 bases and J by 0 bases, with 13 bases left in between. This CDR3 region has 15 residues. In germline, CDR1 is SGHNT, CDR2 YYREEE (reference sequence). In DNA, the CDR3 is TGTGCCAGCAGCCCAAAATGGGGGGACCAAGAGACCCAGTACTTC. Residues: CASSPKWGDQETQYF.